This T cell receptor beta chain was captured by sequencing in a study of pediatric ulcerative colitis. Concerning this clone: No antigen is known for it.

CDR3 size: 13 residues. Germline-derived CDR1 and CDR2 are LGHNA and YSLEER. V was pared by 2 bases and J by 8 bases, with 10 bases between. Findings and caveats of the study: Acute severe colitis showed lower rectal diversity from clonal expansions. Repertoires came from total lymphocyte DNA, so rare subsets like regulatory T cells may be missed. Two patients had blood samples with substantially reduced template counts.

Clones were read by immunoSEQ multiplex PCR, and TCRdb kept only the in-frame ones, dropping some. The sample carries more than 45,000 clones, about 89% recorded once. The chain joins TRBV4-3 to TRBJ2-1; D gene unclear. The sample comprised blood. This clonotype originated in a boy between 10 and 17 years old who was a control in a study of pediatric ulcerative colitis. CDR3 bases: TGCGCCAGCAGCCAAAGCCGAGGCTATGAGCAGTTCTTC. Encoded protein: CASSQSRGYEQFF.